This T cell receptor beta chain was documented in a study of T cell responses to AZD1222 COVID-19 vaccine. Study-wide findings and caveats: White British people made up most donors, females outnumbered males, and clonal diversity was possibly underestimated. The number of AZD1222 recipients seropositive at baseline was only five or six.

CDR1 is SGDLS and CDR2 is YYNGEE in the germline V gene. This CDR3 is built from 13 residues. Deletions cut 7 bases from V and 2 bases from J, with 7 bases between. Sequenced by immunoSEQ multiplex PCR; TCRdb stores in-frame clones only, minus some. The sample has 150,000 to 190,000 clones, approximately 86% seen once. Only a few counts were recorded for this clone. The antigen remains unidentified. The chain recombines TRBV9 with TRBJ2-6; D perhaps matches TRBD2 (6 bases). The origin of this receptor is an adult who had recovered from COVID-19. Sequenced material: peripheral blood, taken after recovery from COVID-19. The CDR3 DNA sequence: TGTGCCAGCCGCGGGGCTGGGGCCAACGTCCTGACTTTC. This codes for CASRGAGANVLTF.